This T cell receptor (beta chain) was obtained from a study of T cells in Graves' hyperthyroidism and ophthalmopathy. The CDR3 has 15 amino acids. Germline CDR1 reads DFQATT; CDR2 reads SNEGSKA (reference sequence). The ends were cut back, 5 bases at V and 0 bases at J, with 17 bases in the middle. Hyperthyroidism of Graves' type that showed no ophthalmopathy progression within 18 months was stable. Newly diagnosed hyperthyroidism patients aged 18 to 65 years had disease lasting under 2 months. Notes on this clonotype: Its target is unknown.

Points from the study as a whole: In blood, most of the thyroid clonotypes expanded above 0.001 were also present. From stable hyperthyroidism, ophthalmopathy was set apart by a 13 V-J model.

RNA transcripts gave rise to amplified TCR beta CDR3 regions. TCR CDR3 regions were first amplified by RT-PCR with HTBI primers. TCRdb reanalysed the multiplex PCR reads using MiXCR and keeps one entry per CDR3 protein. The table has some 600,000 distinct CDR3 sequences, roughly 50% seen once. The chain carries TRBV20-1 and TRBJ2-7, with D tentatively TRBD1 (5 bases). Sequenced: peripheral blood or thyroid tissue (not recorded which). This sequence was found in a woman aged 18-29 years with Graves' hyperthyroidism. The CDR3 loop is CSAQDGRAHSYEQYF. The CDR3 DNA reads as TGCAGTGCTCAGGATGGCAGGGCGCACTCCTACGAGCAGTACTTC.